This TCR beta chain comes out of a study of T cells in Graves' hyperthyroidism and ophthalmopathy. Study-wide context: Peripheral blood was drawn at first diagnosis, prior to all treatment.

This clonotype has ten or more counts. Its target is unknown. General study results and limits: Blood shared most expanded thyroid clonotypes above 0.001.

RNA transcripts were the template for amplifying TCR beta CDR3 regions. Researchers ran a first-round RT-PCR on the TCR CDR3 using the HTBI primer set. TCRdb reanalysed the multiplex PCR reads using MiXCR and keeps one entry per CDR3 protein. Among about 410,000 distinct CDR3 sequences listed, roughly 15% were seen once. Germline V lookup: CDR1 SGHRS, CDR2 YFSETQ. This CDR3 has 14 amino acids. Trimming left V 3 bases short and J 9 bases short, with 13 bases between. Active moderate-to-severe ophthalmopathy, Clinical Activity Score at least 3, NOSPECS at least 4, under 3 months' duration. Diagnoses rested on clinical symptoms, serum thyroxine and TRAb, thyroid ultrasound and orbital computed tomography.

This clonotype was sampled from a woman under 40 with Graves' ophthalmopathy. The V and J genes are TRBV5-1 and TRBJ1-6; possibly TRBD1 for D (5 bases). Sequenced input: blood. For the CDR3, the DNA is TGCGCCAGCAGCTCAGGACAAGATGGTTCACCCCTCCACTTT. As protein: CASSSGQDGSPLHF.